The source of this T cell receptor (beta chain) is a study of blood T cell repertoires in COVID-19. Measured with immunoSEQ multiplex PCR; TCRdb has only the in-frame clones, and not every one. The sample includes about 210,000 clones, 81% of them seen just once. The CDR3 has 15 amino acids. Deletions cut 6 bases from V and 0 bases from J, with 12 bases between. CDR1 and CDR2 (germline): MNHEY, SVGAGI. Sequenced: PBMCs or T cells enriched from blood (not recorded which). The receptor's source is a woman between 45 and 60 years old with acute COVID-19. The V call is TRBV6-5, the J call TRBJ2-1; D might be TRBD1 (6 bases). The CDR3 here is CASRPSGVSYNEQFF. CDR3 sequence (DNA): TGTGCCAGCAGACCCTCAGGGGTCTCCTACAATGAGCAGTTCTTC.